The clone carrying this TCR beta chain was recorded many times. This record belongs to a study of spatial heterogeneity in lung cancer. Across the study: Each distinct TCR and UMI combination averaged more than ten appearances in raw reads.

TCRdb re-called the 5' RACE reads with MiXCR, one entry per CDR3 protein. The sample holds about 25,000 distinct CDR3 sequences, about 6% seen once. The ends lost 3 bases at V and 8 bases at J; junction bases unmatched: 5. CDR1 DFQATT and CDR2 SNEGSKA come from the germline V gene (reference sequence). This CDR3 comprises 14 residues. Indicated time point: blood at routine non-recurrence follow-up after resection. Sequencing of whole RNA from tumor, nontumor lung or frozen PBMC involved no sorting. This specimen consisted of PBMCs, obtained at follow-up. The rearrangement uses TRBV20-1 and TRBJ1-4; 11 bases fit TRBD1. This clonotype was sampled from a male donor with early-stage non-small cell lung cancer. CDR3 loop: CSARDRGLREKLFF. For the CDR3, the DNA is TGCAGTGCTAGGGACAGGGGGCTACGAGAAAAACTGTTTTTT.